A selection of T cell receptor beta chains follows, all from one sample in a study of identical twins. Via MiXCR, TCRdb re-called the 5' RACE reads, giving one row per CDR3 protein. The sample has roughly 690,000 distinct CDR3 sequences, 21% seen once; the top ten hold over 4%. These sequences were also reported in another study, on T cells expressing NK-cell markers.

The sequenced material came from PBMCs. These receptors all come from a woman aged 18-35 years in good health. Both conserved end residues are part of each CDR3. D genes are given only for firm matches. Not every row has a clone size; where given, it reads once, few, many or a size class.

NA,NA,TRBJ2-7,TRBV5-8,CASSLFTGQPYEQYF,TGTGCCAGCAGCCTATTCACCGGGCAGCCCTACGAGCAGTACTTC
TRBD2,NA,TRBJ2-3,TRBV7-2,CASSFHGTSGRAGADTQYF,TGTGCCAGCAGCTTTCACGGGACTAGCGGGAGGGCCGGGGCAGATACGCAGTATTTT
TRBD2,few,TRBJ2-3,TRBV4-3,CASSQDQTSGNTDTQYF,TGCGCCAGCAGCCAAGATCAGACTAGCGGGAACACAGATACGCAGTATTTT
NA,NA,TRBJ2-5,TRBV11-2,CTSSWELPQETQYF,TGTACCAGCAGCTGGGAACTCCCTCAAGAGACCCAGTACTTC
NA,NA,TRBJ2-4,TRBV7-9,CASSSIGFKNIQYF,TGTGCCAGCAGCTCTATCGGATTTAAAAACATTCAGTACTTC
NA,NA,TRBJ1-1,TRBV12-3/TRBV12-4,CASSFLGIMNTEAFF,TGTGCCAGCAGTTTTCTGGGAATCATGAACACTGAAGCTTTCTTT
NA,few,TRBJ2-2,TRBV29-1,CSVTDTGELFF,TGCAGCGTTACAGATACCGGGGAGCTGTTTTTT
NA,few,TRBJ2-5,TRBV7-2,CASSRGEVETQYF,TGTGCCAGCAGTAGGGGGGAGGTAGAGACCCAGTACTTC
NA,NA,TRBJ1-1,TRBV2,CASSGQIAEAFF,TGTGCCAGCAGTGGACAGATCGCTGAAGCTTTCTTT
TRBD1,few,TRBJ1-1,TRBV11-3,CASSLRDRAQTEAFF,TGTGCCAGCAGCCTCCGGGACAGGGCGCAAACTGAAGCTTTCTTT
TRBD2,NA,TRBJ2-7,TRBV6-5,CASSYAPGLAGEQYF,TGTGCCAGCAGTTATGCCCCGGGACTAGCTGGCGAGCAGTACTTC
TRBD2,few,TRBJ2-1,TRBV2,CASSEAEMGEGGGEQFF,TGTGCCAGCAGTGAAGCGGAAATGGGGGAGGGTGGTGGTGAGCAGTTCTTC
NA,few,TRBJ2-1,TRBV30,CAWSPGYNEQFF,TGTGCCTGGAGTCCGGGCTACAATGAGCAGTTCTTC
NA,NA,TRBJ2-7,TRBV5-5,CASSLRQGGIYEQYF,TGTGCCAGCAGCTTAAGGCAGGGGGGGATCTACGAGCAGTACTTC
NA,NA,TRBJ1-1,TRBV29-1,CSGLAENTEAFF,TGCAGTGGACTGGCGGAGAACACTGAAGCTTTCTTT
NA,many,TRBJ1-1,TRBV4-2,CASSQDQSTEAFF,TGTGCCAGCAGCCAAGACCAGAGCACTGAAGCTTTCTTT
NA,NA,TRBJ2-1,TRBV7-9,CASSFWRASSYNEQFF,TGTGCCAGCAGCTTTTGGCGGGCAAGCTCCTACAATGAGCAGTTCTTC
TRBD2,many,TRBJ2-1,TRBV20-1,CSASTSGGAGNEQFF,TGCAGTGCTAGCACCAGCGGGGGGGCCGGAAATGAGCAGTTCTTC
TRBD2,NA,TRBJ2-3,TRBV20-1,CSAIAGEVTDTQYF,TGCAGTGCTATAGCGGGCGAGGTCACAGATACGCAGTATTTT
TRBD1,NA,TRBJ2-6,TRBV7-2,CASSTHRGPGANVLTF,TGTGCCAGCAGCACTCACAGGGGACCCGGGGCCAACGTCCTGACTTTC
NA,NA,TRBJ2-2,TRBV2,CASSEAETGELFF,TGTGCCAGCAGTGAAGCGGAAACCGGGGAGCTGTTTTTT
NA,few,TRBJ2-1,TRBV3-1,CASSQDPGKRDEQFF,TGTGCCAGCAGCCAAGATCCGGGAAAGCGGGATGAGCAGTTCTTC
NA,many,TRBJ2-7,TRBV7-3,CASSLTATAYEQYF,TGTGCCAGCAGCTTAACTGCGACGGCCTACGAGCAGTACTTC
NA,once,TRBJ2-3,TRBV10-3,CAISEEHSDTQYF,TGTGCCATCAGCGAGGAACACTCAGATACGCAGTATTTT
TRBD1,few,TRBJ1-6,TRBV7-9,CASSKGQSSYNSPLHF,TGTGCCAGCAGCAAGGGACAGAGCTCCTATAATTCACCCCTCCACTTT
NA,few,TRBJ2-1,TRBV6-2/TRBV6-3,CASSFRPGLSHEQFF,TGTGCCAGCAGTTTCAGACCGGGACTCTCCCATGAGCAGTTCTTC
TRBD2,NA,TRBJ2-2,TRBV18,CASSPPLGREATGELFF,TGTGCCAGCTCACCACCACTCGGTCGGGAGGCCACCGGGGAGCTGTTTTTT
TRBD1,NA,TRBJ1-1,TRBV7-9,CASLGQGLAEAFF,TGTGCCAGCTTGGGACAGGGGCTGGCTGAAGCTTTCTTT
NA,NA,TRBJ2-2,TRBV7-9,CASSLRATGELFF,TGTGCCAGCAGCTTACGGGCAACCGGGGAGCTGTTTTTT
NA,NA,TRBJ2-7,TRBV27,CASSWDQTSYEQYF,TGTGCCAGCAGCTGGGACCAAACTTCCTACGAGCAGTACTTC
NA,many,TRBJ2-7,TRBV29-1,CSVQQGDEQYF,TGCAGCGTTCAACAGGGTGACGAGCAGTACTTC
NA,few,TRBJ2-7,TRBV7-9,CASSHYPRLSYEQYF,TGTGCCAGCAGCCACTACCCAAGGCTCTCCTACGAGCAGTACTTC
NA,NA,TRBJ1-6,TRBV3-1,CASSPTGWNSPLHF,TGTGCCAGCAGCCCCACCGGTTGGAATTCACCCCTCCACTTT
TRBD2,few,TRBJ2-1,TRBV7-9,CASSGRLAVRGREQFF,TGTGCCAGCAGCGGACGACTAGCGGTCAGGGGCAGAGAGCAGTTCTTC
NA,NA,TRBJ2-1,TRBV5-1,CASSFSPQGSYDEQFF,TGCGCCAGCAGCTTCAGTCCCCAGGGGTCCTACGATGAGCAGTTCTTC
TRBD2,NA,TRBJ2-7,TRBV7-2,CASSPNPREALSRQYF,TGTGCCAGCAGCCCCAATCCACGGGAGGCCCTCTCACGACAGTACTTC
TRBD2,NA,TRBJ2-5,TRBV7-6,CASSLLTSGTTQAQYF,TGTGCCAGCAGCTTATTAACTAGCGGGACGACGCAGGCCCAGTACTTC
TRBD1,many,TRBJ2-1,TRBV6-5,CASSYSPGQGVHNEQFF,TGTGCCAGCAGTTACTCTCCGGGACAGGGTGTTCACAATGAGCAGTTCTTC
TRBD1,few,TRBJ2-7,TRBV7-9,CASSLRGTGDHEQYF,TGTGCCAGCAGCCTCCGGGGGACAGGGGACCACGAGCAGTACTTC
TRBD2,NA,TRBJ2-1,TRBV20-1,CSARGVLAGGSYNEQFF,TGCAGTGCTAGAGGGGTACTAGCGGGAGGGTCCTACAATGAGCAGTTCTTC
NA,many,TRBJ2-1,TRBV10-3,CAISEAYEQFF,TGTGCCATCAGTGAGGCCTATGAGCAGTTCTTC
NA,NA,TRBJ2-2,TRBV12-3/TRBV12-4,CASMRGDTNTGELFF,TGTGCCAGCATGAGGGGGGACACGAACACCGGGGAGCTGTTTTTT
NA,few,TRBJ2-1,TRBV4-3,CASSHSGTPSVQFF,TGCGCCAGCAGCCATAGTGGGACGCCCTCCGTGCAGTTCTTC
NA,NA,TRBJ2-5,TRBV6-1,CASSRGGAKTQYF,TGTGCCAGCAGTCGAGGGGGGGCAAAGACCCAGTACTTC
NA,many,TRBJ2-1,TRBV6-1,CASSPGDRLNNEQFF,TGTGCCAGCAGTCCGGGGGACAGACTCAACAATGAGCAGTTCTTC
TRBD2,NA,TRBJ2-1,TRBV27,CASSAGTSGTHPLF,TGTGCCAGCTCGGCCGGGACTAGCGGGACCCACCCCCTCTTC
NA,NA,TRBJ2-6,TRBV27,CATKRTTISGANVLTF,TGTGCCACCAAGCGAACCACCATATCTGGGGCCAACGTCCTGACTTTC
NA,NA,TRBJ2-1,TRBV2,CASITYNEQFF,TGTGCCAGCATAACGTACAATGAGCAGTTCTTC
TRBD1,NA,TRBJ2-7,TRBV12-3/TRBV12-4,CASSLQGKGEQYF,TGTGCCAGCAGCCTACAGGGGAAGGGCGAGCAGTACTTC
NA,few,TRBJ2-7,TRBV29-1,CSVVIYNEQYF,TGCAGCGTTGTGATCTACAACGAGCAGTACTTC
NA,few,TRBJ2-7,TRBV24-1,CATSGFGGAFYEQYF,TGTGCCACCAGTGGATTCGGGGGCGCTTTCTACGAGCAGTACTTC
NA,NA,TRBJ2-7,TRBV5-6,CASSLPGQLSYEQYF,TGTGCCAGCAGCTTGCCTGGACAGTTATCCTACGAGCAGTACTTC